These 20 T cell receptor beta chains came from one sample sequenced in a study of blood T cells in healthy people across ages. Sample-barcoded 5' priming and a J-beta primer mix drove a second PCR of roughly 7 to 11 cycles. TCRdb re-analysed the 5' RACE reads in MiXCR, keeping a single row per CDR3 protein. The table shows roughly 1,100,000 distinct CDR3 sequences, with roughly a quarter occurring only once. The same sample was also used in a study of T cells of mothers and their children.

Sequencing was done on a sample of blood. The receptors were gathered from a girl aged 2 to 9 in good health.

This clonotype was recorded a few times. The chain recombines TRBV20-1 with TRBJ1-1; D is undetermined. This CDR3 contains 14 residues. Germline V gives CDR1 DFQATT, CDR2 SNEGSKA (reference sequence). V was clipped by 0 bases and J by 6 bases, with 14 bases between them. CDR3 amino acids: CSARDGKGSPEAFF. The CDR3 DNA follows: TGCAGTGCTAGAGATGGGAAGGGAAGCCCTGAAGCTTTCTTT.

This clonotype was counted only a few times. CDR3 in DNA: TGTGCCAGCAGCTTAGGGCAGATAAGCTCCTACAATGAGCAGTTCTTC. This encodes CASSLGQISSYNEQFF. The chain links TRBV7-2 to TRBJ2-1; unclear D gene. Looked up from germline, CDR1 is SGHTA and CDR2 is FQGNSA. Trimming took 1 base from V and 0 from J, leaving 10 bases between them. This CDR3 spans 16 amino acids.

This clonotype was detected only a few times. This chain joins TRBV20-1 and TRBJ2-7; 12 positions match TRBD2. The V and J ends lost 6 bases and 5 bases, in that order; junction bases with no gene match: 8. Germline-derived CDR1 and CDR2 are DFQATT and SNEGSKA (reference sequence). The CDR3 has 14 residues. The CDR3 is CSATRLAGADEQYF. CDR3 nucleotide sequence: TGCAGTGCCACTAGACTAGCGGGAGCCGACGAGCAGTACTTC.

This clonotype was recorded at least ten times. The V call is TRBV18, the J call TRBJ1-1; 9 nucleotides agree with TRBD1. Germline CDR1 is KGHSH and CDR2 is LQKENI. The CDR3 runs to 16 residues. Germline trimming cut 2 bases from V and 4 bases from J; bases unmatched to any gene: 8. In DNA, the CDR3 is TGTGCCAGCTCACCAAACCGGGACAGGGAGGGCACTGAAGCTTTCTTT. This gives the protein CASSPNRDREGTEAFF.

The rearrangement uses TRBV7-9 and TRBJ2-4, with TRBD1 matching 7 bases. The length of the CDR3 is 16 residues. Germline CDR1 reads SEHNR; CDR2 reads FQNEAQ (reference sequence). V trimming: 5 bases; J trimming: 5 bases; junction bases outside the gene matches: 12. DNA of the CDR3: TGTGCCAGCAGCACCATAATTTCCGGGACAGAAAACATTCAGTACTTC. It yields the protein CASSTIISGTENIQYF.

This chain connects TRBV4-2 to TRBJ1-2; D is unclear. With 3 bases removed from V and 6 bases from J, the gap between germline ends came to 8 bases. This CDR3 region has 12 residues. Germline-derived CDR1 and CDR2 are LGHNA and YNFKEQ. In DNA form, the CDR3 reads TGTGCCAGCAGCCATCTCTCCAATGGCTACACCTTC. This codes for CASSHLSNGYTF.

This clonotype has more than one count but fewer than ten. The chain recombines TRBV5-1 with TRBJ2-7; the D gene is possibly TRBD2 (6 bases). Deletions cut 4 bases from V and 3 bases from J, with 14 bases between. The CDR3 is 14 amino acids. Germline V CDR1 and CDR2: SGHRS, YFSETQ. The CDR3 DNA reads as TGCGCCAGCAGCCCCCAGGACTACCTCTACGAGCAGTACTTC. This encodes CASSPQDYLYEQYF.

The chain carries TRBV4-1 and TRBJ2-5; 7 nucleotides align to TRBD2. The J call may be faulty, since TRBJ2-1 better matches the DNA end. Germline CDR1 is MGHRA and CDR2 is YSYEKL. The CDR3 runs 15 residues. The CDR3 nucleotides read TGCGCCAGCAGCCAAGATACCGGCGGGGGCAATGAGCAGTTCTTC. Translated, it gives CASSQDTGGGNEQFF.

This clonotype occurred a few times. The genes are TRBV12-3 or TRBV12-4 and TRBJ2-7, with D possibly being TRBD1 (5 bases). The CDR3 runs 14 residues. V was shortened by 5 bases and J by 2 bases, with 13 bases between the two germline ends. CDR3 DNA: TGTGCCAGCAGTCCCCCGAGGACACCCTACGAGCAGTACTTC. Translation: CASSPPRTPYEQYF.

The V gene is TRBV20-1, the J gene TRBJ1-1, with D uncertain. This CDR3 contains 8 residues. V was trimmed by 7 bases and J by 10 bases, leaving 7 bases between them. Germline V CDR1 and CDR2: DFQATT, SNEGSKA (reference sequence). CDR3 sequence: CSGGVAFF. CDR3 nucleotides: TGCAGTGGAGGTGTAGCTTTCTTT.

A word on this clonotype: A junction end diverges from the germline sequence, so it may reflect a read error. This chain connects TRBV20-1 to TRBJ2-1; D is possibly TRBD1 or TRBD2 (5 bases each). Matching the DNA end better, TRBJ2-5 makes the J call doubtful. Germline-derived CDR1 and CDR2 are DFQATT and SNEGSKA (reference sequence). The CDR3 loop spans 13 amino acids. The CDR3 DNA is TGCAGTACTAGGACAAGGTCGCTAGAGACCCAGTACTTC. Amino acids: CSTRTRSLETQYF.

This chain links TRBV5-6 with TRBJ1-2, with D uncertain. This CDR3 spans 12 amino acids. Germline V gives CDR1 SGHDT, CDR2 YYEEEE. The V and J ends lost 4 bases and 8 bases respectively, with 12 bases between them. The CDR3, as DNA: TGTGCCAGCAGCCACGGGCTTATAGGCTACACCTTC. Protein: CASSHGLIGYTF.

Only a few counts were recorded for this clonotype. The J gene is TRBJ2-1, the V gene TRBV12-3 or TRBV12-4; perhaps TRBD2 as D (7 bases). The CDR3 totals 15 residues. Between the trimmed V and J ends, which lost 3 bases and 6 bases, there was a span of 15 bases. CDR3 DNA: TGTGCCAGCAGTTTTAGGGGGGGGCCGGGCAATGAGCAGTTCTTC. Amino acid sequence: CASSFRGGPGNEQFF.

The rearrangement joins TRBV10-3 to TRBJ1-1; D not resolved. The CDR3 runs 16 residues. Trimming took 3 bases from V and 5 from J, leaving 19 bases between them. The germline gives CDR1 ENHRY, CDR2 SYGVKD. CDR3: CAISDPGQGRRTEAFF. CDR3 DNA sequence: TGTGCCATCAGTGACCCGGGCCAAGGACGAAGAACTGAAGCTTTCTTT.

This clonotype was detected only a few times. One end of the junction varies from germline; a read error may be responsible. The chain couples TRBV12-5 to TRBJ2-5; D uncertain. The germline V gene encodes CDR1 LGHNT and CDR2 FRNRAP. This CDR3 is 11 amino acids long. In DNA, the CDR3 is TGTGCTAGTGGTATCCAAGAGGCCCAGTACTTC. As protein: CASGIQEAQYF.

This clonotype was counted a few times. This chain links TRBV20-1 with TRBJ2-3; D call uncertain. The V gene lost 5 bases and the J gene lost 1 base, with 10 bases spanning the gap. CDR1 is DFQATT and CDR2 is SNEGSKA in the germline V gene (reference sequence). The CDR3 is made up of 13 amino acids. CDR3 DNA sequence: TGCAGTGCTCCCTATAGGGGCACAGATACGCAGTATTTT. Its translation: CSAPYRGTDTQYF.

This clonotype has just a few counts. J is TRBJ1-3 and V is TRBV20-1; D uncertain. The CDR3 is 16 residues long. Deletions cut 2 bases from V and 1 base from J, with 15 bases between. Looked up from germline, CDR1 is DFQATT and CDR2 is SNEGSKA (reference sequence). CDR3 DNA: TGCAGTGCTAGACCCCTAATAGGACCGTCTGGAAACACCATATATTTT. Translation: CSARPLIGPSGNTIYF.

The chain has TRBV29-1 and TRBJ2-2; a weak D match, TRBD1 (5 bases). CDR3 length: 11 residues. Looked up from germline, CDR1 is SQVTM and CDR2 is ANQGSEA. With 5 bases removed from V and 6 bases from J, the gap between germline ends came to 7 bases. CDR3 coding DNA: TGCAGCGTTCCAGGGTCCGGGGAGCTGTTTTTT. Protein product: CSVPGSGELFF.

V gene TRBV11-2 combines with J gene TRBJ2-1; D not resolved. Germline values: CDR1 SGHAT, CDR2 FQNNGV. V was clipped by 0 bases and J by 8 bases, with 8 bases between them. The CDR3 extends over 13 amino acids. DNA of the CDR3: TGTGCCAGCAGCTTAGATTTGGCTCATGAGCAGTTCTTC. This translates into CASSLDLAHEQFF.

The sample holds a few counts of this clonotype. The CDR3 bases are TGCGCCAGCAGCCAAGATCGCAGCCTACCCTACGAGCAGTACTTC. Its translation is CASSQDRSLPYEQYF. This chain links TRBV4-3 with TRBJ2-7; D is unresolved. This CDR3 has 15 residues. From germline, CDR1 is LGHNA and CDR2 YSLEER. Between the trimmed V and J ends, which lost 0 bases and 2 bases, there was a span of 11 bases.